These 27 T cell receptor beta chains were sequenced from one sample in a study of T cell responses to AZD1222 COVID-19 vaccine. This table comes from immunoSEQ multiplex PCR, and its TCRdb copy is limited to in-frame clones, with some not included. The sample carries more than 75,000 clones, about four fifths recorded once. This sample comprised peripheral blood, obtained 28 days after the second AZD1222 dose. Receptor source: an adult who received the AZD1222 COVID-19 vaccine.

The chain joins TRBV6-5 to TRBJ2-1; 8 positions match TRBD1. Per germline, CDR1 MNHEY and CDR2 SVGAGI. The CDR3 extends over 14 amino acids. The V gene end was trimmed by 7 bases and the J gene end by 6 bases; junction bases not matched to a gene: 8. The CDR3 sequence is CASTAAGTGNEQFF. CDR3 bases: TGTGCCAGCACAGCCGCCGGGACAGGCAATGAGCAGTTCTTC.

There are a few counts of this clone. The V gene is TRBV6-2 or TRBV6-3, the J gene TRBJ1-2; no reliable D call. The CDR3 runs 14 residues. The ends were cut back, 2 bases at V and 4 bases at J, with 11 bases in the middle. CDR1 is MNHEY, CDR2 SVGEGT, per germline. CDR3 DNA: TGTGCCAGCAGTTACAGGAGTAGTAGCTATGGCTACACCTTC. Translation gives CASSYRSSSYGYTF.

This chain joins TRBV7-9 and TRBJ2-5, with a possible D match to TRBD2 (6 bases). Germline V gene data show CDR1 as SEHNR and CDR2 as FQNEAQ (reference sequence). Trimming took 5 bases from V and 5 from J, leaving 15 bases between them. The CDR3 is made up of 14 amino acids. CDR3 in DNA: TGTGCCAGCAGCATGATGGCGGGAAGCGAGACCCAGTACTTC. The encoded protein is CASSMMAGSETQYF.

This sequence joins TRBV10-3 and TRBJ1-3; the D gene is possibly TRBD1 (6 bases). The V gene's germline CDR1 is ENHRY and CDR2 SYGVKD. This CDR3 is 17 amino acids long. V lost 4 bases to trimming and J lost 0 bases, with 16 bases between them. CDR3 DNA sequence: TGTGCCATCAGTGGGAGACAGGACCTTAGCTCTGGAAACACCATATATTTT. It specifies CAISGRQDLSSGNTIYF.

The V call is TRBV2, the J call TRBJ1-2; 10 bases fit TRBD1. J gave up 4 bases and V 1 base, and 9 bases lay outside the gene matches. CDR3 length equals 17 residues. Germline V gene sequence: CDR1 SNHLY, CDR2 FYNNEI. CDR3 sequence reads: CASSEVPGTGVLYGYTF. CDR3 sequence (DNA): TGTGCCAGCAGTGAAGTACCAGGGACAGGGGTCCTCTATGGCTACACCTTC.

The genes are TRBV6-5 and TRBJ1-2; no clear D. There are 14 residues in the CDR3. Germline V gene data show CDR1 as MNHEY and CDR2 as SVGAGI. V was cut by 0 bases and J by 4 bases, with 9 bases left in between. This chain's CDR3 is CASSYSTPPYGYTF. Here the CDR3 DNA reads TGTGCCAGCAGTTACTCGACCCCCCCCTATGGCTACACCTTC.

The chain combines TRBV30 with TRBJ2-1; D gene ambiguous. Trimming pared 4 bases from V and 2 bases from J, leaving 12 bases between. CDR3 length: 14 residues. Germline V lookup: CDR1 GTSNPN, CDR2 SVGIG (reference sequence). Written as DNA, the CDR3 is TGTGCCTGGACTGCGGCTACCCCCTACAATGAGCAGTTCTTC. It codes for CAWTAATPYNEQFF.

V gene TRBV19 combines with J gene TRBJ2-2, with 9 bases lining up with TRBD2. Germline lookup yields CDR1 LNHDA and CDR2 SQIVND (reference sequence). Trimming cost V 3 bases and J 4 bases; bases outside gene matches: 3. This CDR3 comprises 15 residues. The CDR3 nucleotides read TGTGCCAGTAGTATGGCGGGAGGGTTCACCGGGGAGCTGTTTTTT. This gives the protein CASSMAGGFTGELFF.

V is TRBV21-1 and J is TRBJ1-2. TRBV21-1 is described as a pseudogene. CDR3 size: 16 residues. The CDR3 DNA reads TGTGCCAGCAGCAAAGTAACGGCGAACGAGGGCTATGGCTACACCTTC. Its protein product is CASSKVTANEGYGYTF.

This clone is a singleton in its sample. J is TRBJ2-4 and V is TRBV6-5, with D possibly being TRBD1 or TRBD2 (5 bases each). In germline, CDR1 is MNHEY, CDR2 SVGAGI. This CDR3 spans 13 amino acids. Between the trimmed V and J ends, which lost 6 bases and 8 bases, there was a span of 14 bases. CDR3 sequence (DNA): TGTGCCAGCAGCGGGACCCGAGTCCACATTCAGTACTTC. This encodes CASSGTRVHIQYF.

The chain has TRBV4-3 and TRBJ1-4; D gene ambiguous. This CDR3 comprises 16 residues. Trimming stripped 0 bases from V and 7 bases from J, with 15 bases between. Germline V CDR1 and CDR2: LGHNA, YSLEER. The chain's CDR3 is CASSQDNPGGSEKLFF. CDR3 nucleotides: TGCGCCAGCAGCCAAGATAACCCTGGAGGGAGTGAAAAACTGTTTTTT.

The V call is TRBV2, the J call TRBJ1-5, with 8 bases aligning to TRBD1. In germline, CDR1 is SNHLY, CDR2 FYNNEI. The CDR3 runs 16 residues. J lost 0 bases, V lost 6 bases, and 7 bases had no gene match. The DNA of the CDR3 is TGTGCCAGCAGACCACAGGGGGGCCCTAGCAATCAGCCCCAGCATTTT. This gives the protein CASRPQGGPSNQPQHF.

The chain links TRBV28 to TRBJ1-1, with unresolved D. The ends were cut back, 2 bases at V and 1 base at J, with 8 bases in the middle. The CDR3 is 14 residues long. CDR1 is MDHEN and CDR2 is SYDVKM in the germline V gene. DNA of the CDR3: TGTGCCAGCAGTTTAAGTCAGAAGAACACTGAAGCTTTCTTT. It encodes CASSLSQKNTEAFF.

The V gene is TRBV28, the J gene TRBJ1-2; 8 bases match TRBD1. The germline V gene encodes CDR1 MDHEN and CDR2 SYDVKM. Trimming removed 6 bases from V and 5 bases from J; junction bases left unmatched: 11. This CDR3 is built from 15 residues. CDR3 in DNA: TGTGCCAGCAGCCAACCCGGACAGGGAGAGTATGGCTACACCTTC. This translates into CASSQPGQGEYGYTF.

This chain joins TRBV7-2 and TRBJ1-6; D is perhaps TRBD1 (6 bases). The CDR3 is 14 residues long. V was trimmed by 5 bases and J by 9 bases, leaving 14 bases between them. Germline-derived CDR1 and CDR2 are SGHTA and FQGNSA. CDR3 DNA: TGTGCCAGCAGCCCGCAGGGGTTTCTTTCACCCCTCCACTTT. Its protein is CASSPQGFLSPLHF.

The chain joins TRBV7-9 to TRBJ2-5; D may be TRBD1 (5 bases). The CDR3 loop spans 13 amino acids. In germline, CDR1 is SEHNR, CDR2 FQNEAQ (reference sequence). Trimming removed 5 bases from V and 5 bases from J, with 12 bases in between. The CDR3 loop is CASSIRVGETQYF. The CDR3 DNA sequence: TGTGCCAGCAGCATCAGGGTTGGGGAGACCCAGTACTTC. The full variable domain, its missing parts supplied by reference TRBV7-9 and TRBJ2-5, is DTGVSQNPRHKITKRGQNVTFRCDPISEHNRLYWYRQTLGQGPEFLTYFQNEAQLEKSRLLSDRFSAERPKGSFSTLEIQRTEQGDSAMYLCASSIRVGETQYFGPGTRLLVL.

The chain is built from TRBV4-1 and TRBJ2-7; 12 positions agree with TRBD2. Germline CDR1 is MGHRA and CDR2 is YSYEKL. V shed 5 bases, J shed 2 bases, and the junction held 1 base outside the gene matches. This CDR3 is 14 amino acids long. The CDR3 spells CASSWTSGTYEQYF. CDR3 nucleotide sequence: TGCGCCAGCAGCTGGACTAGCGGGACCTACGAGCAGTACTTC.

The V call is TRBV19, the J call TRBJ1-4, with a weak D call TRBD1 (6 bases). CDR1 is LNHDA and CDR2 is SQIVND in the germline V gene (reference sequence). With 3 bases removed from V and 3 bases from J, the gap between germline ends came to 14 bases. There are 16 residues in the CDR3. The chain's CDR3 is CASSIGQGTANEKLFF. CDR3 sequence (DNA): TGTGCCAGTAGTATCGGCCAGGGGACGGCTAATGAAAAACTGTTTTTT.

The chain combines TRBV27 with TRBJ2-2; 8 nucleotides align to TRBD1. V lost 5 bases to trimming and J lost 1 base; unmatched junction nucleotides: 6. The CDR3 is 16 amino acids. CDR1 and CDR2 (germline): MNHEY, SMNVEV (reference sequence). This chain's CDR3 is CASSIRQGMNTGELFF. As DNA, the CDR3 is TGTGCCAGCAGTATAAGACAGGGGATGAACACCGGGGAGCTGTTTTTT.

The V call is TRBV27, the J call TRBJ2-7; D is possibly TRBD1 (6 bases). This CDR3 has 15 amino acids. V lost 5 bases and J 0 bases, leaving 14 bases between the germline ends. The germline V gene encodes CDR1 MNHEY and CDR2 SMNVEV (reference sequence). The CDR3 DNA reads as TGTGCCAGCAGTCATGGACAGCGCGTCTCCTACGAGCAGTACTTC. Translation: CASSHGQRVSYEQYF.

V and J are TRBV4-3 and TRBJ2-2; D not certain. Germline V gene sequence: CDR1 LGHNA, CDR2 YSLEER. The CDR3 spans 16 residues. Trimming removed 3 bases from V and 6 bases from J, with 17 bases in between. CDR3 nucleotide sequence: TGCGCCAGCAGCCATGGCGCCCCGGGTCGCCCCGGGGAGCTGTTTTTT. Amino acid sequence: CASSHGAPGRPGELFF.

The gene calls are TRBV13 and TRBJ1-6; D possibly corresponds to TRBD1 (5 bases). Per the germline V gene, CDR1 is PRHDT and CDR2 is FYEKMQ (reference sequence). The CDR3 consists of 15 residues. The germline V and J ends were trimmed by 0 bases and 3 bases, with 6 bases remaining between them. The CDR3 spells CASSLGGHYNSPLHF. CDR3 coding DNA: TGTGCCAGCAGCTTAGGCGGACACTATAATTCACCCCTCCACTTT.

V gene TRBV7-3 combines with J gene TRBJ2-2; D gene ambiguous. The CDR3 sequence is 12 residues long. Trimming pared 10 bases from V and 4 bases from J, leaving 10 bases between. Germline CDR1 SGHTA, CDR2 FQGTGA. The CDR3 nucleotides read TGTGCCACCTCGACGGCCACCGGGGAGCTGTTTTTT. Amino acids: CATSTATGELFF.

The V call is TRBV6-5, the J call TRBJ2-7; tentatively, D is TRBD1 (6 bases). CDR3 length: 13 residues. CDR1 MNHEY and CDR2 SVGAGI come from the germline V gene. V lost 5 bases to trimming and J lost 7 bases, with 15 bases between them. The CDR3 bases are TGTGCCAGCAGTCGCCGGGACAAGGAAGAGCAGTACTTC. Protein product: CASSRRDKEEQYF.

The chain combines TRBV27 with TRBJ2-1; D possibly corresponds to TRBD1 (5 bases). CDR3 length equals 17 residues. V was clipped by 1 base and J by 7 bases, with 20 bases between them. Germline CDR1 MNHEY, CDR2 SMNVEV (reference sequence). The CDR3 DNA follows: TGTGCCAGCAGTTTATTTCTCGACTGGGGCAGGGTGAATGAGCAGTTCTTC. Its translation is CASSLFLDWGRVNEQFF.

This clone turned up a few times. Mismatch with germline at one junction end may stem from a read error. J is TRBJ2-7 and V is TRBV12-3 or TRBV12-4; TRBD1 might be the D (6 bases). The CDR3 has 12 amino acids. The CDR3 region is CASSFIFGQLDF. The CDR3 bases are TGTGCCAGCAGTTTTATTTTCGGACAGCTGGACTTC.

The rearrangement links TRBV11-2 to TRBJ2-7; the D is unclear. This CDR3 has 14 amino acids. Between the trimmed V and J ends, which lost 0 bases and 5 bases, there was a span of 11 bases. CDR1 SGHAT and CDR2 FQNNGV come from the germline V gene. CDR3 protein: CASSLEASRNEQYF. In DNA, the CDR3 is TGTGCCAGCAGCTTAGAGGCGAGCAGGAACGAGCAGTACTTC.